This T cell receptor beta chain derives from a study of T cell repertoires in cytomegalovirus infection. Study context: In public TCR beta signatures, there were indications of both CMV infection and matching HLA type. Study-wide results and limits: Based on cumulative public TCR beta family frequency, carriers of CMV plus the relevant HLA were identified. Across the ex vivo response, the dominant clonotypes were HLA-C-restricted CMV-specific TCR beta clonotypes.

Germline V gene sequence: CDR1 SEHNR, CDR2 FQNEAQ (reference sequence). This CDR3 is 12 amino acids long. V dropped 5 bases and J dropped 2 bases, with 5 bases sitting between them. TCRdb re-called the reads with MiXCR, one entry per CDR3 protein. Here the sample spans approximately 500,000 distinct CDR3 sequences, approximately 10% being singletons. This clonotype was counted ten times or more. Its target is unknown. Source material: PBMCs. V is TRBV7-9 and J is TRBJ2-3; D gene ambiguous. The sequence was collected from a human donor in good health (CMV status not recorded). Some clones in this sample may be carry-over from other donors' samples. The CDR3 bases are TGTGCCAGCAGCCTCTTCACAGATACGCAGTATTTT. Translated, it gives CASSLFTDTQYF.